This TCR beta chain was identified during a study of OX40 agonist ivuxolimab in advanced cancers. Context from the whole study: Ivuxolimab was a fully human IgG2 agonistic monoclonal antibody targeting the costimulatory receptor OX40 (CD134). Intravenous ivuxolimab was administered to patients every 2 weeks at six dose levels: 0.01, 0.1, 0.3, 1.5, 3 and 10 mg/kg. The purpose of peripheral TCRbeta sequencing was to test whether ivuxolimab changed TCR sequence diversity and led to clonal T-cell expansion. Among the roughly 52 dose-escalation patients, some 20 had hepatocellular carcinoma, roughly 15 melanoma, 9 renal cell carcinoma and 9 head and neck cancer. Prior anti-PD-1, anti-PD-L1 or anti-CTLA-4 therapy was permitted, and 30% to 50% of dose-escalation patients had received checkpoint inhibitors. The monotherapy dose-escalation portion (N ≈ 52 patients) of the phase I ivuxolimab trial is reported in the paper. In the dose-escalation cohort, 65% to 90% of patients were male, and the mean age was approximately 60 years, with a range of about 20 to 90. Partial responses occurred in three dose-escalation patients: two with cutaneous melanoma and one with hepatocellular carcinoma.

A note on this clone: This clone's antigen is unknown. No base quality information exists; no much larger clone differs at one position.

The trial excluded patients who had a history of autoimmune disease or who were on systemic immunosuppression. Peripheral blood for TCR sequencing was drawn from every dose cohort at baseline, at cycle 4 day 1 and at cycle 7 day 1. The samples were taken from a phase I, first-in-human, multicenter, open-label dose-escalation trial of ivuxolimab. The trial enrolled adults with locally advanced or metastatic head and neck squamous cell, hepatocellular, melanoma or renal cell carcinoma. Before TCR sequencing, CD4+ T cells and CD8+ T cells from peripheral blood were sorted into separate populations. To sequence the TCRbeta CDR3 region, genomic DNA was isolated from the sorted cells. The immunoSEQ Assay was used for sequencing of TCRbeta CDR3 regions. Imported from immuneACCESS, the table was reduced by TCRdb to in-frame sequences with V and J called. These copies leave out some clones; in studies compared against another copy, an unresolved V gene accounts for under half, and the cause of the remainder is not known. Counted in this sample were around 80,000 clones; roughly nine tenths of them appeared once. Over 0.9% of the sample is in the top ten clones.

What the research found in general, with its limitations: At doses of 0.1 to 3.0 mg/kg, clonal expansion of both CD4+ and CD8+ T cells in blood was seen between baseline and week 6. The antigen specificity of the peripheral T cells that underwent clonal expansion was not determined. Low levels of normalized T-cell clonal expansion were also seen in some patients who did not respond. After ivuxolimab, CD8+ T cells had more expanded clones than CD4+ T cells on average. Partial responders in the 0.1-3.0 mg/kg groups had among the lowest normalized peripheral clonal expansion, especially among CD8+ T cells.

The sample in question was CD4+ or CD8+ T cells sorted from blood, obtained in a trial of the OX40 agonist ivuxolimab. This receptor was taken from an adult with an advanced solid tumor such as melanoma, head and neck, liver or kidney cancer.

The CDR3 region has the sequence CASSKETGVNTEAFF. The DNA sequence reads TGTGCCAGCAGCAAAGAGACAGGGGTGAACACTGAAGCTTTCTTT. The chain links TRBV5-4 with TRBJ1-1; 8 junctional bases match TRBD1. Trimming leaves V shorter by 4 bases and J shorter by 0 bases, with the junction holding 5 bases beyond the gene matches. The CDR3 runs 15 amino acids, cysteine and phenylalanine included. Only the CDR3 DNA stays, 45 bases, in frame from base 1. CDR1 and CDR2, per the germline V gene (reference sequence), are SGHNT and YYREEE.